This T cell receptor beta chain appears in the sequencing data of a study of shared T cell receptors in the human thymus. Libraries were prepared by immunoSEQ multiplex PCR; TCRdb keeps only in-frame clonotypes and omits some of them. The sample carries almost 550,000 clones, approximately 80% recorded once. Germline loops: CDR1 MNHEY, CDR2 SVGAGI. CDR3 size: 16 residues. V lost 2 bases to trimming and J lost 5 bases; unmatched junction nucleotides: 7. These data were also filed under a second study, of human thymus T cells. That paper notes: Donation came from healthy Finnish infants having corrective surgery for congenital heart defects. The thymus tissue came from resections taken during corrective heart surgery. Use of V and J genes seemed skewed within the thymic and blood repertoires. Related research described strongly overlapping thymic repertoires in unrelated people.

This clonotype originated in a boy under two years old with a congenital heart defect. The sample consisted of thymocytes. This chain uses TRBV6-5 with TRBJ1-1; 11 bases are shared with TRBD1. CDR3 in DNA: TGTGCCAGCAGTTACCTTTCCGGGACAGGGGGTACTGAAGCTTTCTTT. Translated, it gives CASSYLSGTGGTEAFF.